This T cell receptor beta chain was sequenced in a study of cytomegalovirus exposure and HLA in healthy donors. At the level of the study: Among the roughly 400 genotyped donors, approximately 82% were placed in the Caucasian-associated ancestry cluster.

The CDR3 loop spans 17 amino acids. Germline values: CDR1 GTSNPN, CDR2 SVGIG (reference sequence). J lost 3 bases, V lost 1 base, and 9 bases had no gene match. This PCR relied on a set of 60 Vbeta primers and 13 Jbeta primers. Clones were sequenced by immunoSEQ multiplex PCR, and TCRdb holds only the in-frame ones, with some missing. The sample includes 190,000 or so clones, 79% of them seen just once. What was sequenced was PBMCs. The sequence was collected from a girl between 5 and 17 years old in good health and CMV-seropositive. The rearrangement joins TRBV30 to TRBJ1-6; 7 positions match TRBD1. The CDR3 is CAWSDRGSLGYNSPLHF. Here the CDR3 DNA reads TGTGCCTGGAGTGACAGGGGCTCCTTAGGCTATAATTCACCCCTCCACTTT.